This T cell receptor (beta chain) was retrieved from a study of blood T cell repertoires in COVID-19 (dated by TCRdb to the early 2020s). As for the study more broadly: Collaborator samples came from the United States, Italy and Spain and covered acute and convalescent phases of COVID-19. The material from the prospective study consisted of cDNA or gDNA derived from T cells, B-cell-depleted T cells, or PBMCs. Subjects who had been exposed to COVID-19, were actively infected with it, or had recovered from it provided the deeply sampled blood TCRbeta repertoires that made up the dataset. The repertoires were made available in a free public database intended to serve as a resource for research on the immune response to SARS-CoV-2. Samples came from the ongoing ImmuneRACE study (first 160 participants) plus 1,254 subjects from 6 global collaborators. A de-identified subject ID, COVID-19 status, age in years and sex were almost always included in the sample metadata. Where available, HLA class I and class II types were obtained from metadata supplied by the sample provider rather than from assay-based typing. What the work shows at the level of the full study, not this receptor alone: The amount of clinical and demographic metadata varied by source and participant and was provided uncurated.

Enrolling through a virtual design, the prospective study's participants ranged in age from roughly 18 to 90 years and lived across 20 to 25 United States geographic areas. Cohort assignment in the prospective study relied on participant-reported clinical history from a screening survey and a study questionnaire. ImmuneRACE Cohort 3 recovered participants were defined by two consecutive negative NP/OP PCR tests, healthcare professional clearance, or symptom resolution. Mobile phlebotomists in the prospective study collected whole blood, serum and a nasopharyngeal or oropharyngeal swab from every participant. Additional blood draws and questionnaires over an approximately two-month period could optionally be provided by prospective study participants. Prospective study blood samples were shipped either frozen or at room temperature before DNA extraction. About this clone itself: Its specific antigen is unknown. No much larger clone is present one base from it, and per-base qualities are unavailable.

The immunoSEQ Assay, a bias-controlled multiplex PCR, was used to amplify TCRbeta CDR3 regions from genomic DNA. Concerning the study's data processing: The number of nucleated cells in each sample was estimated by amplification of reference gene primers within the assay. To quantify the absolute abundance of each unique TCRbeta CDR3 rearrangement, sequence reads were collapsed and filtered. For each sample, productive Simpson clonality was calculated by taking the square root of Simpson's diversity index across productive rearrangements. This immuneACCESS table, as held by TCRdb, lists in-frame sequences with V and J called but not all clones. Of the missing ones, under half trace to an unresolved V gene in checked studies; the others have no known cause. V and J calls and clone size are as listed in that table; D and trimming were resolved from the DNA. For this sample there are approximately 500,000 clones; roughly 90% appear just once. Of the sample, 1.8% falls within the top ten clones.

The sequence was obtained from a woman in her thirties or forties who had recovered from COVID-19. Sequences were obtained from PBMCs or T cells enriched from blood (not recorded which).

The CDR3 has the sequence CASLGTDRARKLFF. The nucleotide sequence is TGTGCCAGTTTAGGGACAGACCGCGCGAGGAAACTGTTTTTT. The V and J segments used are TRBV25-1 and TRBJ1-4, and TRBD1 matches 7 of the central bases. CDR1 and CDR2 were assigned from the germline V gene as MGHDK and SYGVNS. The CDR3 spans 14 residues, from the cysteine through the phenylalanine. CDR3 DNA only is kept here, 42 bases in frame from base 1. V is pruned by 9 bases and J by 11 bases, leaving 15 bases of the junction without a gene match.